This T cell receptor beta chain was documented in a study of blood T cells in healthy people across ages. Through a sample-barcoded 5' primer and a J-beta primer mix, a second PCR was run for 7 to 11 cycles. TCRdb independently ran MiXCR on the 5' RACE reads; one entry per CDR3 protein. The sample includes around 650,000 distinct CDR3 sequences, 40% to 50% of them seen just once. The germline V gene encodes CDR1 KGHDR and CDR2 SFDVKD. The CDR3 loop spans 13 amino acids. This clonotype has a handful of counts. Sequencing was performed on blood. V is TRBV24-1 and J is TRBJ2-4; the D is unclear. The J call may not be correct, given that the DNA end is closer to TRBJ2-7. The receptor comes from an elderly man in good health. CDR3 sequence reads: CATSDLGSYEQYF. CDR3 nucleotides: TGTGCCACCAGTGATTTAGGGTCCTACGAGCAGTACTTC.